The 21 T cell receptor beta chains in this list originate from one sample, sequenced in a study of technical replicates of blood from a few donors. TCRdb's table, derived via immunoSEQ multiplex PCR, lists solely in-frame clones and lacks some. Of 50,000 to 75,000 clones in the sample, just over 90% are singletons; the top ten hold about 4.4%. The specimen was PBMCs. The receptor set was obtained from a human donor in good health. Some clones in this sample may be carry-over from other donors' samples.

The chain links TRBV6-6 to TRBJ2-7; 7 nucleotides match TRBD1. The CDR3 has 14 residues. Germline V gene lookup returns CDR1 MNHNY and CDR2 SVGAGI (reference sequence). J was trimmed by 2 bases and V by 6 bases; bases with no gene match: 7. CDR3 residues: CASSPGQVPYEQYF. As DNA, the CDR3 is TGTGCCAGCAGCCCCGGACAGGTTCCCTACGAGCAGTACTTC.

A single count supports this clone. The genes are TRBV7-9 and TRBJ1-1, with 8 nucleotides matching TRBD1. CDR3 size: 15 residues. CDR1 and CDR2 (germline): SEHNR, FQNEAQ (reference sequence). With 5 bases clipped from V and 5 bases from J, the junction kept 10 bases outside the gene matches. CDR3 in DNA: TGTGCCAGCAGCGCCGACAGGGGTGGTATTACTGAAGCTTTCTTT. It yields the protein CASSADRGGITEAFF.

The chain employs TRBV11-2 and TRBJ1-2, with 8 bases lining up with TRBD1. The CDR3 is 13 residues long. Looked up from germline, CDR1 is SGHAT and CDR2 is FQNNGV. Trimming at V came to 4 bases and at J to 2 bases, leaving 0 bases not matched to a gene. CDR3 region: CASSWDRNYGYTF. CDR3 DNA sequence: TGTGCCAGCAGCTGGGACAGGAACTATGGCTACACCTTC.

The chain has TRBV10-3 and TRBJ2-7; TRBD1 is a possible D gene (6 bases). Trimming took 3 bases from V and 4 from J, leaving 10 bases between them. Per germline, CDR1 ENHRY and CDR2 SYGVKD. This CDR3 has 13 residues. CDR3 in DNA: TGTGCCATCAGTGACTCGGGACAATACGAGCAGTACTTC. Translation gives CAISDSGQYEQYF.

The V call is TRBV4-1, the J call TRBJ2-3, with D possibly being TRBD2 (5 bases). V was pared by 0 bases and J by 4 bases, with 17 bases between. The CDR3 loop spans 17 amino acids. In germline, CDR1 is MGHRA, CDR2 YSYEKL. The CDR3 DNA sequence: TGCGCCAGCAGCCAAGATCAGAAGACTGAGAGGGCAGATACGCAGTATTTT. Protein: CASSQDQKTERADTQYF.

The DNA for the CDR3 is TGTGCCAGCTCACCAGAGAAGCGGGGCTCCTACGAGCAGTACTTC. Amino acids: CASSPEKRGSYEQYF. The gene calls are TRBV18 and TRBJ2-7; 7 bases map to TRBD2. CDR3 length: 15 residues. Germline loops: CDR1 KGHSH, CDR2 LQKENI. V shed 2 bases and J 0 bases; nucleotides not matched to a gene: 4.

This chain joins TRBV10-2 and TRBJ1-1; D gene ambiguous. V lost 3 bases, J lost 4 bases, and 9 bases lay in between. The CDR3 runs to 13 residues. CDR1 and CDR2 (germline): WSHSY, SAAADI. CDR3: CASSDIGVTEAFF. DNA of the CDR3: TGCGCCAGCAGTGACATCGGGGTCACTGAAGCTTTCTTT.

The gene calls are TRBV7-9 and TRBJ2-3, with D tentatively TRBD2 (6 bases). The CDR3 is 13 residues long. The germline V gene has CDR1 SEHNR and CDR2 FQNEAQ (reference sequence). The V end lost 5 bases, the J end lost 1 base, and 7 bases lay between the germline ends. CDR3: CASSPGGTDTQYF. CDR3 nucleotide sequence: TGTGCCAGCAGCCCGGGGGGCACAGATACGCAGTATTTT.

The CDR3 sequence: CAISESVRGGGGNTIYF. For the CDR3, the DNA is TGTGCCATCAGTGAGTCGGTAAGAGGAGGCGGCGGAAACACCATATATTTT. The gene calls are TRBV10-3 and TRBJ1-3, with D hard to call. CDR1 is ENHRY, CDR2 SYGVKD, per germline. Between the trimmed V and J ends, which lost 0 bases and 4 bases, there was a span of 16 bases. This CDR3 comprises 17 residues.

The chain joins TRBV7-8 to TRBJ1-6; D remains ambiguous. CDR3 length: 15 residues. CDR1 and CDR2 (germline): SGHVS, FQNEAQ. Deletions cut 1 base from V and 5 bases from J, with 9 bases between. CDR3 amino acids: CASSLVGRDNSPLHF. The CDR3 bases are TGTGCCAGCAGCTTAGTGGGCAGAGATAATTCACCCCTCCACTTT.

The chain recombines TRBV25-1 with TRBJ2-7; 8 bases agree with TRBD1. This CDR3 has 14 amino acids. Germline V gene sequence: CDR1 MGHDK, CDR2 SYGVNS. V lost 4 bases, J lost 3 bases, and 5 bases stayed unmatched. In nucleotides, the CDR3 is TGTGCCAGCAGTGGAGACAGGGGTAACTACGAGCAGTACTTC. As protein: CASSGDRGNYEQYF.

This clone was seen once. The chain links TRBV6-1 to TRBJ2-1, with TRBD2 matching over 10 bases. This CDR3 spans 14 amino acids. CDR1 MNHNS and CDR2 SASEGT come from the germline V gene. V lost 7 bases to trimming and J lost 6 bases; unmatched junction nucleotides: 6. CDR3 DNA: TGTGCCAGCACTATTTCTAGCGGGGGCAATGAGCAGTTCTTC. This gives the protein CASTISSGGNEQFF.

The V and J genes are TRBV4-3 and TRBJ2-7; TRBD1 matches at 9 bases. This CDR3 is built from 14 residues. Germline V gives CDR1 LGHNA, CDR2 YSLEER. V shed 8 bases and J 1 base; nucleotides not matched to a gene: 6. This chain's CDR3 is CASREDRGSYEQYF. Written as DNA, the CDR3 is TGCGCCAGCCGGGAGGACAGGGGTTCCTACGAGCAGTACTTC.

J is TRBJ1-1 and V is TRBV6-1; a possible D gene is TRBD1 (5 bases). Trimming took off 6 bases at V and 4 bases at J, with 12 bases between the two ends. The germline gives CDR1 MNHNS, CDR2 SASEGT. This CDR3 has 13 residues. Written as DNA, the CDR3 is TGTGCCAGCAGGTCCAGGGTGGGCACTGAAGCTTTCTTT. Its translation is CASRSRVGTEAFF.

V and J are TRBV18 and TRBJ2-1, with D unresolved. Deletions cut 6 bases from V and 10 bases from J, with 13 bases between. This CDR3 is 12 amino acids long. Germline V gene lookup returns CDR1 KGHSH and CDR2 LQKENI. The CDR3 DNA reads TGTGCCAGCTCTTTCGACATTCGCGAGCAGTTCTTC. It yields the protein CASSFDIREQFF.

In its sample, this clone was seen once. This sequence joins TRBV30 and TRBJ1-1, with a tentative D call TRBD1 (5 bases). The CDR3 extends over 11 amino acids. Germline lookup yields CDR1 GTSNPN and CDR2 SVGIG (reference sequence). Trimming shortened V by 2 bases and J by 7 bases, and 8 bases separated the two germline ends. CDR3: CAWSRQFEAFF. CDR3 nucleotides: TGTGCCTGGAGTAGACAGTTTGAAGCTTTCTTT. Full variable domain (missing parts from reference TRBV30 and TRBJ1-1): SQTIHQWPATLVQPVGSPLSLECTVEGTSNPNLYWYRQAAGRGLQLLFYSVGIGQISSEVPQNLSASRPQDRQFILSSKKLLLSDSGFYLCAWSRQFEAFFGQGTRLTVV.

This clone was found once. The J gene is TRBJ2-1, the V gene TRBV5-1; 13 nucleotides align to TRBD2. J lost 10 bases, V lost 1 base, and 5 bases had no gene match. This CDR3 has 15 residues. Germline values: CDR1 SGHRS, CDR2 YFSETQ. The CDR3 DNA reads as TGCGCCAGCAGCTTGACTAGCGGGGGGGCGGAAGAGCAGTTCTTC. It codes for CASSLTSGGAEEQFF.

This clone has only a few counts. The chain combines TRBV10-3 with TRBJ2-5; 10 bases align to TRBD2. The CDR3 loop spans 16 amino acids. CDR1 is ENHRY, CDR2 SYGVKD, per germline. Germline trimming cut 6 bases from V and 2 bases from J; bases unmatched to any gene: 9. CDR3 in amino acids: CAISGSGLAAQETQYF. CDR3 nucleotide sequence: TGTGCCATCAGCGGATCCGGACTAGCGGCTCAAGAGACCCAGTACTTC.

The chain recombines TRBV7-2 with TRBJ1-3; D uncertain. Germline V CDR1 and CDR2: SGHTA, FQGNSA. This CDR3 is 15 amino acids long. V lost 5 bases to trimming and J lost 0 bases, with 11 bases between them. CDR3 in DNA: TGTGCCAGCAGCCCGAGTGCAAGCTCTGGAAACACCATATATTTT. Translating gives CASSPSASSGNTIYF.

The CDR3, as DNA: TGTGCCAGCAGCGTAGGGTCTAGCGGCCAAGAGACCCAGTACTTC. It yields the protein CASSVGSSGQETQYF. The rearrangement links TRBV9 to TRBJ2-5; the match to TRBD2 covers 7 bases. With V trimmed by 0 bases and J by 1 base, 3 bases remained unmatched. From germline, CDR1 is SGDLS and CDR2 YYNGEE. The CDR3 runs 15 residues.

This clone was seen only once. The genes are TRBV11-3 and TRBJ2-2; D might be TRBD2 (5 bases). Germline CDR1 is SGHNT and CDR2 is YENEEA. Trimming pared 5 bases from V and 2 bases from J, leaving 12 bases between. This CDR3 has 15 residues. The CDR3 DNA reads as TGTGCCAGCAGCCCGCGGGCCGTTAACACCGGGGAGCTGTTTTTT. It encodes CASSPRAVNTGELFF.